The 23 T cell receptor beta chains reported below all come from one sample, sequenced in a study of identical twins' blood T cells. TCRdb reanalysed the 5' RACE reads using MiXCR and keeps one entry per CDR3 protein. This sample yields around 380,000 distinct CDR3 sequences, of which about 28% are seen a single time; around 5.6% belongs to the top ten. The sequenced sample was PBMCs. All receptors come from a woman between 18 and 49 years old in good health.

There are a few counts of this clonotype. The CDR3 spells CSAQPGLAIPEQYF. CDR3 in DNA: TGCAGTGCTCAGCCGGGACTAGCGATTCCCGAGCAGTACTTC. The rearrangement joins TRBV20-1 to TRBJ2-7; 10 bases line up with TRBD2. After removal of 5 bases from V and 6 bases from J, the junction contained 10 bases not matched to a gene. Germline CDR1 reads DFQATT; CDR2 reads SNEGSKA (reference sequence). There are 14 residues in the CDR3.

This clonotype was picked up a small number of times. The chain is built from TRBV28 and TRBJ1-4; D remains unclear. V lost 6 bases to trimming and J lost 5 bases, with 13 bases between them. The CDR3 is 14 residues long. Germline values: CDR1 MDHEN, CDR2 SYDVKM. The CDR3 region has the DNA TGTGCCAGCAGAGTTCCGACCGGAAATGAAAAACTGTTTTTT. Translated: CASRVPTGNEKLFF. Full variable domain (remainder filled in from reference TRBV28 and TRBJ1-4): DVKVTQSSRYLVKRTGEKVFLECVQDMDHENMFWYRQDPGLGLRLIYFSYDVKMKEKGDIPEGYSVSREKKERFSLILESASTNQTSMYLCASRVPTGNEKLFFGSGTQLSVL.

The J gene is TRBJ2-6, the V gene TRBV6-5; D not resolved. V was pared by 0 bases and J by 2 bases, with 8 bases between. CDR1 and CDR2 (germline): MNHEY, SVGAGI. This CDR3 has 16 residues. The CDR3 loop reads CASSYSLGTGANVLTF. In nucleotides, the CDR3 is TGTGCCAGCAGTTACTCTTTAGGGACTGGGGCCAACGTCCTGACTTTC.

In its sample, this clonotype was seen once. A read error may account for a junction end that differs from germline. V gene TRBV7-8 combines with J gene TRBJ2-1; possible D gene TRBD2, 6 bases. The CDR3 is 14 residues long. Per the germline V gene, CDR1 is SGHVS and CDR2 is FQNEAQ. CDR3 region: CASSHGGDRNERFF. CDR3 DNA: TGTGCCAGCAGCCATGGCGGGGACCGAAATGAGCGGTTCTTC.

This clonotype appeared a few times. The chain combines TRBV12-5 with TRBJ1-1; no clear D gene. The CDR3 has 13 residues. The germline CDR1 and CDR2 sequences are LGHNT and FRNRAP. Trimming cost V 0 bases and J 10 bases, with 12 bases left between them. The CDR3 region is CASGLVGGLAAFF. Written as DNA, the CDR3 is TGTGCTAGTGGTTTGGTGGGAGGTCTCGCAGCTTTCTTT.

The chain employs TRBV12-3 or TRBV12-4 and TRBJ1-2, with D uncertain. The CDR3 consists of 13 residues. The V end lost 10 bases, the J end lost 4 bases, and 16 bases lay between the germline ends. CDR3 in DNA: TGTGCCACTTCCTTGAGGTATAGCTATGGCTACACCTTC. Its protein product is CATSLRYSYGYTF.

This clonotype was counted only a few times. This sequence joins TRBV11-2 and TRBJ2-3; 13 bases fit TRBD2. The J segment lost 1 base and the V segment lost 5 bases, leaving 12 bases of the junction unmatched. This CDR3 is built from 19 residues. Germline V gives CDR1 SGHAT, CDR2 FQNNGV. The CDR3, as DNA: TGTGCCAGCAGCACTAGAACTAGCGGGGGGGCGTGGGGCACAGATACGCAGTATTTT. Translated: CASSTRTSGGAWGTDTQYF.

The chain links TRBV10-3 to TRBJ2-7; tentatively, D is TRBD1 (6 bases). CDR1 is ENHRY and CDR2 is SYGVKD in the germline V gene. V was trimmed by 3 bases and J by 0 bases, leaving 12 bases between them. This CDR3 spans 15 amino acids. For the CDR3, the DNA is TGTGCCATCAGTGACGGCAGGGGCTACTCCTACGAGCAGTACTTC. It yields the protein CAISDGRGYSYEQYF.

The chain couples TRBV3-1 to TRBJ2-6, with D possibly being TRBD1 (5 bases). The germline CDR1 and CDR2 sequences are LGHDT and YNNKEL (reference sequence). CDR3 size: 15 residues. V was pared by 0 bases and J by 11 bases, with 14 bases between. CDR3 DNA sequence: TGTGCCAGCAGCCAAGATTTTAGGGGTCTCCACGTCCTGACTTTC. Its translation: CASSQDFRGLHVLTF.

V usage is TRBV20-1 and J usage is TRBJ2-3; TRBD1 agrees at 9 bases. Germline V lookup: CDR1 DFQATT, CDR2 SNEGSKA (reference sequence). The CDR3 runs 14 residues. V was clipped by 3 bases and J by 6 bases; unmatched bases: 7. This CDR3 is CSARRTGVRDTQYF. For the CDR3, the DNA is TGCAGTGCTAGGCGGACAGGGGTGAGGGATACGCAGTATTTT.

The genes are TRBV11-2 and TRBJ2-4, with D hard to call. Germline assignment: CDR1 SGHAT and CDR2 FQNNGV. The CDR3 consists of 14 residues. The ends were cut back, 4 bases at V and 2 bases at J, with 9 bases in the middle. The CDR3 spells CASSSGFTKNIQYF. The CDR3 coding sequence is TGTGCCAGCAGCTCCGGATTCACCAAAAACATTCAGTACTTC. Full variable domain (remainder filled in from reference TRBV11-2 and TRBJ2-4): EAGVAQSPRYKIIEKRQSVAFWCNPISGHATLYWYQQILGQGPKLLIQFQNNGVVDDSQLPKDRFSAERLKGVDSTLKIQPAKLEDSAVYLCASSSGFTKNIQYFGAGTRLSVL.

Concerning this clonotype itself: The junction and the germline gene differ at one end; a read error may be behind it. The chain carries TRBV7-8 and TRBJ2-5; D is tentatively TRBD1 or TRBD2 (5 bases each). CDR3 length: 12 residues. The germline gives CDR1 SGHVS, CDR2 FQNEAQ. The CDR3 DNA sequence: TGTGCCAGCAGCTTCCCCGGGACCATCCCCAACTTC. It codes for CASSFPGTIPNF. The entire variable domain, with the rest obtained from reference TRBV7-8 and TRBJ2-5, is as follows: GAGVSQSPRYKVAKRGQDVALRCDPISGHVSLFWYQQALGQGPEFLTYFQNEAQLDKSGLPSDRFFAERPEGSVSTLKIQRTQQEDSAVYLCASSFPGTIPNFGPGTRLLVL.

The gene calls are TRBV28 and TRBJ2-1, with TRBD1 matching over 8 bases. This CDR3 is 15 amino acids long. Germline-derived CDR1 and CDR2 are MDHEN and SYDVKM. V shed 6 bases, J shed 7 bases, and the junction held 11 bases outside the gene matches. In DNA form, the CDR3 reads TGTGCCAGCAGCCCCCCTGGACAGGGTCTAAATGAGCAGTTCTTC. It specifies CASSPPGQGLNEQFF.

The chain is built from TRBV5-1 and TRBJ2-2, with D possibly TRBD1 on 6 matching bases. CDR1 and CDR2 from the germline V gene are SGHRS and YFSETQ. V was pared by 4 bases and J by 0 bases, with 10 bases between. There are 15 residues in the CDR3. The CDR3 region has the DNA TGCGCCAGCAGCCTGGGACACTCGAACACCGGGGAGCTGTTTTTT. Its translation: CASSLGHSNTGELFF.

This clonotype was recorded a few times. The chain carries TRBV20-1 and TRBJ1-6; D is undetermined. V was pared by 1 base and J by 0 bases, with 7 bases between. The germline V gene has CDR1 DFQATT and CDR2 SNEGSKA (reference sequence). The CDR3 has 15 residues. The CDR3 DNA reads TGCAGTGCTAGAGTACAGCCCTCCTATAATTCACCCCTCCACTTT. This sequence encodes CSARVQPSYNSPLHF.

This chain uses TRBV27 with TRBJ1-2; tentatively, D is TRBD1 (6 bases). V lost 0 bases, J lost 4 bases, and 12 bases lay in between. The CDR3 length is 15 residues. The germline V gene has CDR1 MNHEY and CDR2 SMNVEV (reference sequence). Here the CDR3 reads CASSLSRDRFYGYTF. CDR3 coding DNA: TGTGCCAGCAGTTTATCTCGCGACAGGTTCTATGGCTACACCTTC.

The rearrangement links TRBV7-2 to TRBJ2-3, with 8 bases identical to TRBD2. Germline trimming cut 7 bases from V and 2 bases from J; bases unmatched to any gene: 8. The CDR3 covers 15 residues. In germline, CDR1 is SGHTA, CDR2 FQGNSA. The CDR3 loop is CASTISGGFTDTQYF. CDR3 nucleotides: TGTGCCAGCACCATAAGCGGGGGTTTCACAGATACGCAGTATTTT.

This clonotype was seen at least ten times. The J gene is TRBJ1-2, the V gene TRBV20-1, with D tentatively TRBD1 (5 bases). This CDR3 is 12 amino acids long. Per germline, CDR1 DFQATT and CDR2 SNEGSKA (reference sequence). Trimming stripped 3 bases from V and 4 bases from J, with 9 bases between. CDR3 sequence reads: CSARLGGYGYTF. The DNA of the CDR3 is TGCAGTGCTAGGCTGGGGGGCTATGGCTACACCTTC.

In this sample, this clonotype turned up a few times. The chain couples TRBV6-1 to TRBJ1-3, with D possibly matching TRBD1 (5 bases). Germline V CDR1 and CDR2: MNHNS, SASEGT. The ends were cut back, 5 bases at V and 4 bases at J, with 15 bases in the middle. This CDR3 is 15 amino acids long. DNA of the CDR3: TGTGCCAGCAGTATCACAGGATTCACAGGAAACACCATATATTTT. As protein: CASSITGFTGNTIYF.

The chain is built from TRBV18 and TRBJ1-1; 9 nucleotides line up with TRBD1. The V and J ends lost 10 bases and 0 bases, in that order; junction bases with no gene match: 6. This CDR3 is 14 amino acids long. Germline CDR1 is KGHSH and CDR2 is LQKENI. The CDR3 nucleotides are TGTGCCACCAAAGGGACAGGGATGAACACTGAAGCTTTCTTT. It codes for CATKGTGMNTEAFF.

The J gene is TRBJ1-1, the V gene TRBV14; D remains unclear. With 1 base removed from V and 2 bases from J, the gap between germline ends came to 8 bases. CDR1 and CDR2 from the germline V gene are SGHDN and FVKESK. CDR3 length: 14 amino acids. Here the CDR3 DNA reads TGTGCCAGCAGCCAAGCCTTGGGAAACACTGAAGCTTTCTTT. Protein product: CASSQALGNTEAFF.

This clonotype was seen a few times. The rearrangement uses TRBV29-1 and TRBJ1-2, with D uncertain. Deletions cut 8 bases from V and 4 bases from J, with 11 bases between. The CDR3 totals 11 residues. The germline gives CDR1 SQVTM, CDR2 ANQGSEA. CDR3 region: CSSSASYGYTF. In DNA form, the CDR3 reads TGCAGCTCGTCAGCTAGCTATGGCTACACCTTC.

The chain carries TRBV18 and TRBJ1-1; D not certain. Trimming removed 4 bases at V and 7 bases at J, with 13 bases between. CDR1 is KGHSH and CDR2 is LQKENI in the germline V gene. CDR3 length equals 13 residues. CDR3 DNA: TGTGCCAGCTCACTCCAAAGCATCTTTGAAGCTTTCTTT. Translating gives CASSLQSIFEAFF.